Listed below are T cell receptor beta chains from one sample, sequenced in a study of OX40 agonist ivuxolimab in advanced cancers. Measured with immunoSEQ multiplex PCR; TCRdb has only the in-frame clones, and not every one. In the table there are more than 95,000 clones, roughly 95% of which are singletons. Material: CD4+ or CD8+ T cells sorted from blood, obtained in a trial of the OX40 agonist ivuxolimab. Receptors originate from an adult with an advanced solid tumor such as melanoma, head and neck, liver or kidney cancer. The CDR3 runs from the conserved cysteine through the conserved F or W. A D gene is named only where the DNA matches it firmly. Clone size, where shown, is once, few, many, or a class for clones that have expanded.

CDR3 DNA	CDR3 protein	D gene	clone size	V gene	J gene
TGTGCCAGCAGCTCTCTTCGGGACTCCACCTACGAGCAGTACTTC	CASSSLRDSTYEQYF	NA	NA	TRBV11-2	TRBJ2-7
TGTGCCAGCCTACAAGGGATTAGCAATCAGCCCCAGCATTTT	CASLQGISNQPQHF	NA	NA	TRBV28	TRBJ1-5
TGTGCCAGCAGCTTAGGTCAGGGAGGGAACTATGGCTACACCTTC	CASSLGQGGNYGYTF	NA	NA	TRBV7-2	TRBJ1-2
TGTGCCAGCAGCTTGGGCACGGCAGCTAACTATGGCTACACCTTC	CASSLGTAANYGYTF	NA	NA	TRBV5-6	TRBJ1-2
TGTGCCAGCAGCTTAGCAAGGGGCAGGGCGAACACCGGGGAGCTGTTTTTT	CASSLARGRANTGELFF	NA	NA	TRBV7-2	TRBJ2-2
TGTGCCAGCAGCTTACGGGAGAACACTGAAGCTTTCTTT	CASSLRENTEAFF	NA	NA	TRBV11-2	TRBJ1-1
TGTGCCAGCCACAACAGGGGCGATGAGCAGTTCTTC	CASHNRGDEQFF	TRBD1	NA	TRBV19	TRBJ2-1
TGCGCCAGCAGCTTGGCCGTTGGCAGACAGAACTATGGCTACACCTTC	CASSLAVGRQNYGYTF	NA	NA	TRBV5-1	TRBJ1-2
TGTGCCAGCAGCGCAGGGGGCGCATTCTACGAGCAGTACTTC	CASSAGGAFYEQYF	TRBD1	NA	TRBV6-5	TRBJ2-7
TGTGCCAGCAGTTCGACAGAAGCGGAGCTGTTTTTT	CASSSTEAELFF	NA	NA	TRBV6-5	TRBJ2-2
TGTGCCAGCAGTTTCGGGGGCCCGAACACCGGGGAGCTGTTTTTT	CASSFGGPNTGELFF	NA	NA	TRBV28	TRBJ2-2
TGTGCCAGCTCACCACGGTCAGGGACTACCGGGGAGCTGTTTTTT	CASSPRSGTTGELFF	NA	NA	TRBV18	TRBJ2-2
TGTGCCAGCAGTTCCCCCCACAATGAGCAGTTCTTC	CASSSPHNEQFF	NA	NA	TRBV6-5	TRBJ2-1
TGTGCCAGCAGCTTGAGACAGGGGGCATTGAACACTGAAGCTTTCTTT	CASSLRQGALNTEAFF	TRBD1	NA	TRBV7-2	TRBJ1-1
TGTGCCAGCAGTCAAACACAGGGAAACTATGGCTACACCTTC	CASSQTQGNYGYTF	NA	NA	TRBV27	TRBJ1-2
TGTGCCTGGAGTAGAGGGGGCGGGGACACCATATATTTT	CAWSRGGGDTIYF	TRBD1	NA	TRBV30	TRBJ1-3
TGTGCCAGCAGCTTAACAAGGGGAATCGGAAACACCATATATTTT	CASSLTRGIGNTIYF	NA	NA	TRBV11-2	TRBJ1-3
TGTGCCAGTAGGCCGCGTAGACTAGCGGGAATGCAAGAGACCCAGTACTTC	CASRPRRLAGMQETQYF	TRBD2	NA	TRBV19	TRBJ2-5
TGTGCCAGCAGCCGCAGGACAGGGGCCCCGGATACGCAGTATTTT	CASSRRTGAPDTQYF	TRBD1	once	TRBV7-2	TRBJ2-3
TGTGCCAGCAGCGTAGGACAGGTGAATGAGCAGTTCTTC	CASSVGQVNEQFF	NA	NA	TRBV9	TRBJ2-1
TGTGCCAGCAGTGAAGGGTCCTCTGGAAACACCATATATTTT	CASSEGSSGNTIYF	NA	NA	TRBV2	TRBJ1-3
TGCGCCAGCAGCTTGGATCAATTCTATAATTCACCCCTCCACTTT	CASSLDQFYNSPLHF	NA	NA	TRBV5-1	TRBJ1-6
TGCGCCAGCAGCCCCAGGGACGGCCCGAACTTTTATGGCTACACCTTC	CASSPRDGPNFYGYTF	NA	NA	TRBV4-3	TRBJ1-2
TGCGCCAGCAGTGAGACAGGGGATTCACCCCTCCACTTT	CASSETGDSPLHF	TRBD1	NA	TRBV10-2	TRBJ1-6
TGTGCCAGCAGCTTAGTCCCAGCGGGGGGCGCGAGCTCCTACGAGCAGTACTTC	CASSLVPAGGASSYEQYF	TRBD2	NA	TRBV7-2	TRBJ2-7
TGTGCCACCAGCAGAGAAGGGCTAGCGGGGAACACCGGGGAGCTGTTTTTT	CATSREGLAGNTGELFF	TRBD2	NA	TRBV15	TRBJ2-2
TGTGCCACCTCGGAGGGGGTATATGGCTACACCTTC	CATSEGVYGYTF	NA	NA	TRBV15	TRBJ1-2
TGTGCCAGCAGCGTAGGACTAGCGGGAGGAAGGTCCGGGGAGCTGTTTTTT	CASSVGLAGGRSGELFF	TRBD2	once	TRBV9	TRBJ2-2
TGTGCCAGCTCACCACTGGAGGAGTTGGCTTTCTTT	CASSPLEELAFF	NA	NA	TRBV18	TRBJ1-1
TGTGCCAGCAGTTACCGACAGGGTAGCAATCAGCCCCAGCATTTT	CASSYRQGSNQPQHF	TRBD1	NA	TRBV6-5	TRBJ1-5
TGTGCCAGCAGCTCAAGTGGGGGTATGAGTGAAAAACTGTTTTTT	CASSSSGGMSEKLFF	NA	NA	TRBV7-9	TRBJ1-4
TGTGCCAGCAGTAGTGTAGCGGTCCCCTCCAATGAGCAGTTCTTC	CASSSVAVPSNEQFF	NA	NA	TRBV6-5	TRBJ2-1
TGTGCCAGCTCACCAGATCTTGGGGCTACGGGAGCTTTCTTT	CASSPDLGATGAFF	NA	NA	TRBV18	TRBJ1-1
TGTGCCAGCAGCCCCGGGACAGACTGGACTGAAGCTTTCTTT	CASSPGTDWTEAFF	TRBD1	NA	TRBV28	TRBJ1-1
TGTGCCGTGTGGGGGGGGATCGGGACTGAAGCTTTCTTT	CAVWGGIGTEAFF	NA	NA	TRBV10-3	TRBJ1-1
TGCGCCAGCAGCCAGCTCCAGGGGTCGAATGAAAAACTGTTTTTT	CASSQLQGSNEKLFF	NA	NA	TRBV4-3	TRBJ1-4
TGTGCCAGCAGCTTACCCTCCGGGTGGAACACCGGGGAGCTGTTTTTT	CASSLPSGWNTGELFF	NA	NA	TRBV11-2	TRBJ2-2
TGTGCCAGTAGTATGACTAGCGGGACCTACGAGCAGTACTTC	CASSMTSGTYEQYF	TRBD2	NA	TRBV19	TRBJ2-7
TGTGCCAGCAGCCCTGATGGAGCCCGTGGCTACACCTTC	CASSPDGARGYTF	NA	NA	TRBV11-2	TRBJ1-2
TGTGCCAGCAGCACGCCGCCCGGCACAGATACGCAGTATTTT	CASSTPPGTDTQYF	NA	NA	TRBV7-2	TRBJ2-3
TGTGCCAGCAGTCTGGGGGGACAGCTTAATGAAAAACTGTTTTTT	CASSLGGQLNEKLFF	TRBD1	NA	TRBV6-5	TRBJ1-4
TGTGCCAGCAGCTTAGACCCGCTGTACGAGCAGTACTTC	CASSLDPLYEQYF	NA	NA	TRBV7-9	TRBJ2-7
TGCGCCAGCAGCCCCCCAGGACAGGTTAAGACCCTCCACTTT	CASSPPGQVKTLHF	TRBD1	NA	TRBV5-1	TRBJ1-6
TGCGCCAGCAGCTTGGAAAGGGGGCAGGGGACCCAGTACTTC	CASSLERGQGTQYF	TRBD1	NA	TRBV5-1	TRBJ2-5
TGTGCCAGCAGCTCTACAGGGGATCGGGACACTGAAGCTTTCTTT	CASSSTGDRDTEAFF	TRBD1	NA	TRBV5-4	TRBJ1-1
TGTGCCAGCAGCTTCAGCCGGCTGAACACTGAAGCTTTCTTT	CASSFSRLNTEAFF	NA	NA	TRBV7-8	TRBJ1-1
TGTGCCAGCAGGATGACCCGGGACAGGGGGTACGAGCAGTACTTC	CASRMTRDRGYEQYF	TRBD1	NA	TRBV2	TRBJ2-7
TGTGCCAGCAGCCTGACTTGGATCAGCACAGATACGCAGTATTTT	CASSLTWISTDTQYF	NA	NA	TRBV7-2	TRBJ2-3
TGTGCCAGCAGCTGGAGGGCTAGCGGGGGGCCCCACACAGATACGCAGTATTTT	CASSWRASGGPHTDTQYF	TRBD2	NA	TRBV5-6	TRBJ2-3
TGTGCCAGCAGTACAGGGATCTCCTACGAGCAGTACTTC	CASSTGISYEQYF	NA	NA	TRBV6-6	TRBJ2-7